This T cell receptor beta chain was captured in a study of neurological immune-mediated disorders. CDR1 and CDR2 (germline): MDHEN, SYDVKM. CDR3 length: 12 amino acids. V was cut by 6 bases and J by 4 bases, with 7 bases left in between. Study-wide findings and caveats: The expanded clones of different subjects shared no CDR3 amino acid sequences (suggesting private repertoires in all groups). When the repertoires were grouped phylogenetically, those of 18 of the 34 multiple sclerosis patients came together in a single cluster of related CDR3 sequences, which points to a possible repertoire-level signature.

On this clonotype itself: Its antigen is currently unknown.

The making of cDNA relied on 5'RACE with 10-nucleotide random UMIs. TCRdb reprocessed the 5' RACE reads via MiXCR and lists one record per CDR3 protein. The repertoire holds 55,000 to 70,000 distinct CDR3 sequences, with 4% to 6% as singletons. This rearrangement joins TRBV28 to TRBJ2-1; no firm D call. Sequenced sample: PBMCs. This TCR came from a woman in her 50s with multiple sclerosis. In DNA, the CDR3 is TGTGCCAGCAGCCTTCAATACAATGAGCAGTTCTTC. It is translated as CASSLQYNEQFF.